Following are 4 T cell receptor beta chains from one sample sequenced in a study of glioma-infiltrating T cells. The iRepertoire nested amplicon-rescue multiplex PCR amplified TCR alpha and beta CDR3s from RNA. MiXCR was run by TCRdb on the multiplex PCR reads, yielding one entry per CDR3 protein. Of under 200,000 distinct CDR3 sequences in the sample, around 42% are singletons; the top ten hold under 6.5%. The sequencing sample was made of glioma tissue, nonneoplastic brain tissue, or PBMCs (not recorded which). All receptors derive from a human donor with low-grade glioma or glioblastoma, undergoing nonglioma brain surgery, or in good health (not recorded which).

On this clonotype: This may arise from a read error, as a much more abundant clone is one base away. The chain is built from TRBV20-1 and TRBJ1-2; possible D gene TRBD1, 5 bases. Germline-derived CDR1 and CDR2 are DFQATT and SNEGSKA (reference sequence). V lost 6 bases and J 7 bases, leaving 15 bases between the germline ends. The CDR3 runs to 12 residues. CDR3 residues: CSARQGTAGYTF. The DNA for the CDR3 is TGCAGTGCGAGACAAGGGACGGCTGGCTACACCTTC.

Points on this clonotype: A much larger clone sits a single nucleotide away, making a read error possible. The V and J genes are TRBV27 and TRBJ1-2, with D uncertain. CDR3 size: 16 residues. Germline lookup yields CDR1 MNHEY and CDR2 SMNVEV (reference sequence). Between the trimmed V and J ends, which lost 7 bases and 4 bases, there was a span of 22 bases. The CDR3 is CASIPSLAGWGYGYTF. CDR3 in DNA: TGTGCCAGCATTCCCTCACTGGCAGGCTGGGGCTATGGCTACACCTTC.

This clonotype was seen at least ten times. V gene TRBV28 combines with J gene TRBJ2-3, with D uncertain. The length of the CDR3 is 13 residues. V was clipped by 3 bases and J by 4 bases, with 8 bases between them. Germline CDR1 and CDR2: MDHEN and SYDVKM. CDR3 DNA sequence: TGTGCCAGCAGTTTTACGACGCCAGATACGCAGTATTTT. Translation: CASSFTTPDTQYF.

The sample holds a few counts of this clonotype. V and J are TRBV29-1 and TRBJ2-3, with a possible D match to TRBD1 (6 bases). The germline V gene has CDR1 SQVTM and CDR2 ANQGSEA. This CDR3 comprises 13 residues. Trimming removed 6 bases from V and 4 bases from J, with 14 bases in between. The CDR3: CSVTETGSDTQYF. In nucleotides, the CDR3 is TGCAGCGTAACAGAAACAGGGTCAGATACGCAGTATTTT.